A selection of T cell receptor beta chains follows, all from one sample in a study of blood T cell repertoires in COVID-19. Assay used: immunoSEQ multiplex PCR; TCRdb lists only in-frame clones, some missing. This repertoire shows some 70,000 clones, about nine tenths found once; its top ten account for under 15%. The sequencing sample was made of peripheral blood. The receptors shown here come from a human donor with active COVID-19. The donor label of this sample is uncertain. Both conserved end residues are part of each CDR3. The D gene is left open where the match is weak. For some rows the clone size is stated as once, few or many, or as a class when expanded; others skip it.

j_call clone_size d_call v_call cdr3_aa cdr3_nt
TRBJ2-2 few NA TRBV20-1 CSASRNRGGTGELFF TGCAGTGCTAGTCGAAACAGGGGAGGTACCGGGGAGCTGTTTTTT
TRBJ1-4 NA TRBD1 TRBV28 CASSVILGQGDEKLFF TGTGCCAGCAGTGTCATCTTGGGACAGGGAGATGAAAAACTGTTTTTT
TRBJ1-1 NA TRBD1 TRBV5-4 CASSLDRVPGAFF TGTGCCAGCAGCCTAGACAGGGTCCCAGGTGCTTTCTTT
TRBJ2-7 NA TRBD2 TRBV28 CASTPSGGVPYEQYF TGTGCCAGCACTCCGAGCGGGGGGGTTCCCTACGAGCAGTACTTC
TRBJ1-2 few NA TRBV2 CASSEAQAGEGYTF TGTGCCAGCAGTGAAGCCCAGGCAGGGGAAGGCTACACCTTC
TRBJ2-7 NA TRBD2 TRBV11-2 CASSLVASGSQSYEQYF TGTGCCAGCAGCTTAGTGGCTAGCGGGAGTCAGTCCTACGAGCAGTACTTC
TRBJ2-1 NA NA TRBV14 CASSQVVQTSYNEQFF TGTGCCAGCAGCCAAGTGGTACAGACCTCCTACAATGAGCAGTTCTTC
TRBJ2-3 NA TRBD2 TRBV7-2 CASSLSGMSTQYF TGTGCCAGCAGTCTTAGCGGGATGAGTACGCAGTATTTT
TRBJ2-3 NA TRBD1 TRBV6-2/TRBV6-3 CASSFRDRGSDTQYF TGTGCCAGCAGTTTCCGGGACAGGGGATCAGATACGCAGTATTTT
TRBJ2-1 NA TRBD1 TRBV9 CASSPGQGDNEQFF TGTGCCAGCAGCCCGGGACAGGGGGACAATGAGCAGTTCTTC
TRBJ2-1 NA TRBD2 TRBV9 CASSVTSGDYNEQFF TGTGCCAGCAGCGTGACTAGCGGGGATTACAATGAGCAGTTCTTC
TRBJ2-7 few TRBD2 TRBV16 CASSHSETSGRGYEQYF TGTGCCAGCAGCCACTCAGAAACTAGCGGGAGAGGGTACGAGCAGTACTTC
TRBJ1-2 NA NA TRBV6-5 CASSPPGGAFGYTF TGTGCCAGCAGTCCCCCGGGGGGCGCGTTTGGCTACACCTTC
TRBJ2-7 NA TRBD2 TRBV2 CASRSGSSSYEQYF TGTGCCAGTCGGAGCGGGAGCAGCTCCTACGAGCAGTACTTC
TRBJ1-5 once NA TRBV19 CASSIMVTRGNQPQHF TGTGCCAGTAGTATAATGGTCACCAGGGGCAATCAGCCCCAGCATTTT
TRBJ2-7 NA TRBD1 TRBV16 CASSPGQLMGEQYF TGTGCCAGCAGTCCGGGACAGTTAATGGGAGAGCAGTACTTC
TRBJ2-1 once NA TRBV5-4 CASSLGSAIYNEQFF TGTGCCAGCAGCTTGGGTAGCGCGATCTACAATGAGCAGTTCTTC
TRBJ2-7 NA TRBD2 TRBV28 CASSLGLADTPYEQYF TGTGCCAGCAGTTTAGGACTAGCGGATACCCCCTACGAGCAGTACTTC
TRBJ2-7 NA NA TRBV29-1 CSVEVPGHPLEQYF TGCAGCGTTGAAGTACCGGGACACCCTTTAGAGCAGTACTTC
TRBJ2-1 NA NA TRBV7-2 CASSSGLRVPNEQFF TGTGCCAGCAGCTCCGGCCTGCGGGTCCCCAATGAGCAGTTCTTC
TRBJ1-5 NA NA TRBV24-1 CAVRQGSNQPQHF TGTGCCGTCCGGCAGGGGAGCAATCAGCCCCAGCATTTT
TRBJ2-1 once TRBD2 TRBV10-3 CAISGETSGSYNEQFF TGTGCCATCAGTGGTGAAACTAGCGGTTCCTACAATGAGCAGTTCTTC
TRBJ1-4 NA TRBD1 TRBV15 CATSITGEAVGEKLFF TGTGCCACCAGCATCACAGGGGAGGCAGTGGGTGAAAAACTGTTTTTT
TRBJ1-1 few NA TRBV5-8 CASSFDPRATEAFF TGTGCCAGCAGCTTTGACCCGAGAGCGACTGAAGCTTTCTTT
TRBJ2-1 NA TRBD2 TRBV24-1 CATSDLPSGRPHEQFF TGTGCCACCAGTGATTTGCCTAGCGGGAGGCCCCATGAGCAGTTCTTC
TRBJ1-4 NA TRBD1 TRBV28 CASMPDRVSEKLFF TGTGCCAGTATGCCGGACAGGGTGTCGGAAAAACTGTTTTTT
TRBJ1-4 NA TRBD1 TRBV7-2 CASSNRDSNEKLFF TGTGCCAGCAGTAACCGGGACAGTAATGAAAAACTGTTTTTT
TRBJ2-7 NA NA TRBV11-2 CASSLVRARTGEQYF TGTGCCAGCAGCTTAGTTAGGGCGCGGACTGGCGAGCAGTACTTC
TRBJ2-7 NA NA TRBV28 CASSLEGTRVQYF TGTGCCAGCTCCCTTGAGGGGACTCGAGTGCAGTACTTC
TRBJ2-1 NA TRBD2 TRBV18 CASSPGLAGFSSYNEQFF TGTGCCAGCTCACCAGGACTAGCGGGGTTTAGCTCCTACAATGAGCAGTTCTTC
TRBJ1-1 NA NA TRBV18 CASSPQTGTEAFF TGTGCCAGCTCTCCTCAAACCGGCACTGAAGCTTTCTTT
TRBJ1-4 NA NA TRBV4-2 CASSQENRNNEKLFF TGTGCCAGCAGCCAAGAAAACAGGAATAATGAAAAACTGTTTTTT
TRBJ2-5 NA NA TRBV4-1 CASSSPGGPGTQYF TGCGCCAGCAGCTCCCCCGGGGGGCCAGGGACCCAGTACTTC
TRBJ1-2 NA NA TRBV15 CATSRDKTVGGYTF TGTGCCACCAGCAGAGATAAGACAGTGGGGGGCTACACCTTC
TRBJ2-3 once TRBD2 TRBV18 CASSLGLAGTTDTQYF TGTGCCAGCTCCCTAGGACTAGCGGGGACCACAGATACGCAGTATTTT
TRBJ2-1 NA NA TRBV12-3/TRBV12-4 CASSFFNEQFF TGTGCCAGCAGTTTCTTTAATGAGCAGTTCTTC